This T cell receptor beta chain was sequenced for a study of CD8 T cells in ankylosing spondylitis. General study points: A TCR beta motif of about eight highly homologous variants appeared characteristic of ankylosing spondylitis blood. The authors reported significant enrichment of disease-linked clones in matched ankylosing spondylitis synovial fluid.

Details on this clonotype: What it binds is not known.

This CDR3 has 14 residues. Germline loops: CDR1 LGHNA, CDR2 YSLEER. Trimming pared 2 bases from V and 4 bases from J, leaving 10 bases between. TCRdb re-derived calls from the 5' RACE reads in MiXCR, one entry per CDR3 protein. The sample comprises over 150,000 distinct CDR3 sequences, 15% to 20% of which are singletons, and 4.3% rests with the top ten. The sample was blood, either unsorted or a sorted T cell fraction (not recorded which). The chain employs TRBV4-3 and TRBJ2-3; D not certain. This TCR was recovered from a male donor aged 5 to 30 with ankylosing spondylitis or in good health (not recorded which). Written as DNA, the CDR3 is TGCGCCAGCAGCCAATCATCCCCCCCAGATACGCAGTATTTT. Translating gives CASSQSSPPDTQYF.